This T cell receptor beta chain was captured in a study of blood T cell dynamics during melanoma immunotherapy. Whole-study context: First-line therapy was either pembrolizumab or nivolumab with ipilimumab for metastatic melanoma.

This clone was detected once. The time point denotes: week 3, after first cycle of checkpoint inhibitor. Sampling occurred pretreatment (T0) and at week 3 (W3), after cycle one of checkpoint blockade. Disease control meant complete response, partial response or stable disease at 12 weeks. Every bulk PBMC sample received the same 350 ng of DNA. Profiling relied on immunoSEQ multiplex PCR, and the TCRdb table lists in-frame clones only, not all of them. The profile shows some 20,000 clones, about 85% of them singletons. V was cut by 1 base and J by 5 bases, with 5 bases left in between. Germline V gene data show CDR1 as SEHNR and CDR2 as FQNEAQ (reference sequence). The CDR3 is made up of 13 amino acids.

The chain is built from TRBV7-9 and TRBJ2-2; D remains unclear. This receptor was taken from a human donor with melanoma. This specimen was blood, taken from a patient treated with checkpoint blockade. Here the CDR3 DNA reads TGTGCCAGCAGCTTAGACGTTACCGGGGAGCTGTTTTTT. This codes for CASSLDVTGELFF.